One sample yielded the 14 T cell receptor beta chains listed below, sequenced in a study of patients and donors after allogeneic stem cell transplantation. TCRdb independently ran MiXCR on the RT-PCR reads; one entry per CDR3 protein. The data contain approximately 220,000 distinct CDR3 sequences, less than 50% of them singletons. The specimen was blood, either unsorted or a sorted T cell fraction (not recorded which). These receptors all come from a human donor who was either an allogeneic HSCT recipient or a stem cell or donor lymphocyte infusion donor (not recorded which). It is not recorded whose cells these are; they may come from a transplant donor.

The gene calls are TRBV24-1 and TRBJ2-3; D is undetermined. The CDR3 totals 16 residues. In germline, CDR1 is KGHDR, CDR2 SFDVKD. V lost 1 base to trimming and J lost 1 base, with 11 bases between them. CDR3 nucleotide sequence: TGTGCCACCAGTGATTTAGGAACTACCCGCACAGATACGCAGTATTTT. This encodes CATSDLGTTRTDTQYF.

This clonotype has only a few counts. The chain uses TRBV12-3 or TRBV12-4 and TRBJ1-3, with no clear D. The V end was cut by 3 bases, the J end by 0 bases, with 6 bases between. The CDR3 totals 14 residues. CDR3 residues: CASSFGSSGNTIYF. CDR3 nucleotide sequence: TGTGCCAGCAGTTTCGGTAGCTCTGGAAACACCATATATTTT.

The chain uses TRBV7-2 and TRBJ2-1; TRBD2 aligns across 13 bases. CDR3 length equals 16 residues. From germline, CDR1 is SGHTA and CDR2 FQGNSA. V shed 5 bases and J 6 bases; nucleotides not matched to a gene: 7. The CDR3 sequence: CASSVAGTSGINEQFF. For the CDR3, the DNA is TGTGCCAGCAGCGTGGCCGGGACTAGCGGGATCAATGAGCAGTTCTTC.

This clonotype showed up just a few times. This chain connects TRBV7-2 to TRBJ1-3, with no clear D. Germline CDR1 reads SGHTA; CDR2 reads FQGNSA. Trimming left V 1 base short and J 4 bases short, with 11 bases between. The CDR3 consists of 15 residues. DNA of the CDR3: TGTGCCAGCAGCTTAGGCAACTTCGGAGGAAACACCATATATTTT. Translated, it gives CASSLGNFGGNTIYF.

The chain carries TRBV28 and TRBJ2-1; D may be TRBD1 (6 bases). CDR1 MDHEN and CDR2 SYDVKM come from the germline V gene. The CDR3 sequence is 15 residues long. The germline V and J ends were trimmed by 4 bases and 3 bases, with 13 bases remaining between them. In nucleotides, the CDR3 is TGTGCCAGCAGTTACAGGACAGTTGTCTACAATGAGCAGTTCTTC. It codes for CASSYRTVVYNEQFF.

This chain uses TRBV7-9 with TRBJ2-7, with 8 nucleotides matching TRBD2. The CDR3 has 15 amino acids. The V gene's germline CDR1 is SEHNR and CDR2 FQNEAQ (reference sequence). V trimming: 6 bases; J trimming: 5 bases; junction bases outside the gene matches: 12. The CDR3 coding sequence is TGTGCCAGCAGTGAACACGGGGGGGCCCCGCACGAGCAGTACTTC. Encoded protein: CASSEHGGAPHEQYF. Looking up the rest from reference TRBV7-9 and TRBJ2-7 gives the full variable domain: DTGVSQNPRHKITKRGQNVTFRCDPISEHNRLYWYRQTLGQGPEFLTYFQNEAQLEKSRLLSDRFSAERPKGSFSTLEIQRTEQGDSAMYLCASSEHGGAPHEQYFGPGTRLTVT.

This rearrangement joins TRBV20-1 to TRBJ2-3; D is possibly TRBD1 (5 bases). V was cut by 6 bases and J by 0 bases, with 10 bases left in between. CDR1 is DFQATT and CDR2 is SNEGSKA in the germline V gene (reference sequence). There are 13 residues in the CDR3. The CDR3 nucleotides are TGCAGTGCGCGTGGGGCGAGCACAGATACGCAGTATTTT. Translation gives CSARGASTDTQYF.

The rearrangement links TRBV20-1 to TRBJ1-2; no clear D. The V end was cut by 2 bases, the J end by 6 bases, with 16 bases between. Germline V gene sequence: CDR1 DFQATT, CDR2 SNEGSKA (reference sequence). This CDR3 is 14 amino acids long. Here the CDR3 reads CSARNNSPRDGYTF. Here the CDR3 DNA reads TGCAGTGCTAGAAATAACAGCCCGAGGGATGGCTACACCTTC.

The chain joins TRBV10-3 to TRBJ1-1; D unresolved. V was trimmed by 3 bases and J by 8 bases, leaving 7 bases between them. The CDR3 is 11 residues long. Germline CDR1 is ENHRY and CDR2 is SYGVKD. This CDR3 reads CAISDGMEAFF. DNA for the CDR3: TGTGCCATCAGTGACGGAATGGAAGCTTTCTTT.

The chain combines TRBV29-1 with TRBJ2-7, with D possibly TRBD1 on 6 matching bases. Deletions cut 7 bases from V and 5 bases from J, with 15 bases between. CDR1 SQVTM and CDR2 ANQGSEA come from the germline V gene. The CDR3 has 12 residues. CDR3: CSGGQPGDEQYF. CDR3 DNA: TGCAGCGGGGGACAACCCGGCGACGAGCAGTACTTC.

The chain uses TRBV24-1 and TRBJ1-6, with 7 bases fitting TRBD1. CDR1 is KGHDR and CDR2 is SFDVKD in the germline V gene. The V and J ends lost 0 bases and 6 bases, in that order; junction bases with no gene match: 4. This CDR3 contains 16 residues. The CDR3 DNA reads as TGTGCCACCAGTGATTTGACAGGGGCGGCTAATTCACCCCTCCACTTT. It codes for CATSDLTGAANSPLHF.

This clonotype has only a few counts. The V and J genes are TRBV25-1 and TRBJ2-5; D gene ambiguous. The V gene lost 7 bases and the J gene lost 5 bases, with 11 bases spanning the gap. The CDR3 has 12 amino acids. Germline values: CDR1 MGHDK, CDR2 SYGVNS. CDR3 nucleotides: TGTGCCAGCAAAGTAGGGCCGGAGACCCAGTACTTC. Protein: CASKVGPETQYF.

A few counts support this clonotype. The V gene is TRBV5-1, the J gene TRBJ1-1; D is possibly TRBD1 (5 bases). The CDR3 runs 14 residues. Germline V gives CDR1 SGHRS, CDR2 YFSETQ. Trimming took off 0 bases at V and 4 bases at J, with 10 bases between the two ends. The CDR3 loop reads CASSLGRVGTEAFF. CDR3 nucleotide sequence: TGCGCCAGCAGCTTGGGCAGGGTGGGCACTGAAGCTTTCTTT.

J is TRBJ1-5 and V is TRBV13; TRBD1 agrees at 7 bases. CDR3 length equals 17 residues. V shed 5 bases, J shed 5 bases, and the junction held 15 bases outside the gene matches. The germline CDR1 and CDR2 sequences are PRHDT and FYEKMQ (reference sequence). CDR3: CASSHNAVTGWYQPQHF. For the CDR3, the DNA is TGTGCCAGCAGCCACAACGCCGTGACAGGGTGGTATCAGCCCCAGCATTTT.